These T cell receptor beta chains were read from a single sample in a study of metastatic and nonmetastatic thyroid tumors. TCRdb recomputed clones from the PCR reads via MiXCR. This sample has 20,000 to 25,000 clones; approximately 22% occur once, and the top ten carry 5.5% to 6.5%. The specimen sequenced was tumor tissue. The receptors were sampled from a female donor with papillary thyroid cancer or a benign thyroid nodule (not recorded which). Some clones in this sample may be carry-over from other donors' samples. Both conserved end residues are part of each CDR3. D genes are given only for firm matches. Size values are once, few and many counts, or a class for expanded clones, and some rows have none.

D | size | J | V | length | DNA | CDR3
. | many | TRBJ2-5 | TRBV20-1 | 15 | TGCAGTGCATTAGAGATGGGGCGTTTTAAAGAGACCCAGTACTTC | CSALEMGRFKETQYF
TRBD2 | once | TRBJ2-1 | TRBV11-1 | 18 | TGTGCCAGCAGCTTAGGGCTAGCGGGAGGGCATATTGGGAATGAGAAGTTCTTC | CASSLGLAGGHIGNEKFF
. | . | TRBJ1-2 | TRBV6-1 | 15 | TGTGCCAGCAGTGAAGTAGTCAGGGACCGTCGGTGCTACACCTTC | CASSEVVRDRRCYTF
TRBD2 | many | TRBJ2-3 | TRBV25-1 | 14 | TGTGCCAGCAGTGAGCGGGGGATAATAGATACGCAGTATTTT | CASSERGIIDTQYF
. | . | TRBJ2-7 | TRBV20-1 | 13 | TGCAGTGCTAGAGGTAAGGTGTACTACGAGCAGTACTTC | CSARGKVYYEQYF
. | many | TRBJ1-1 | TRBV20-1 | 13 | TGCAGTGCAAGCACCGGGGGCCGCACTGAAGCTTTCTTT | CSASTGGRTEAFF
TRBD1 | few | TRBJ1-2 | TRBV28 | 14 | TGTGCCAGTGTGATAACCGGGACAGGAGAGGGCTACACCTTC | CASVITGTGEGYTF
. | many | TRBJ1-1 | TRBV18 | 14 | TGTGCCAGCTCTCTAGTCGGGCGGAACACTGAAGCTTTCTTT | CASSLVGRNTEAFF
TRBD1 | many | TRBJ1-2 | TRBV7-2 | 15 | TGTGCCAGCAGCTACCGGGGACAGGGATCTTATGGCTACACCTTC | CASSYRGQGSYGYTF
. | . | TRBJ2-2 | TRBV9 | 18 | TGTGCCAGCAGCGTTCGACTGCAAGAAGTTGGGGTGACCGGGGAGCTGTTTTTT | CASSVRLQEVGVTGELFF
TRBD1 | few | TRBJ1-1 | TRBV12-3/TRBV12-4 | 13 | TGTGCCAGCATAGGGACAGTGGAAACTGAAGCTTTCTTT | CASIGTVETEAFF
. | many | TRBJ2-1 | TRBV29-1 | 13 | TGCAGCGTTAACTTAGCGGTATACAATGAGCAGTTCTTC | CSVNLAVYNEQFF
TRBD1 | . | TRBJ1-6 | TRBV2 | 14 | TGTGCCAGCAGTGAAACAGGGGGATATTCACCCCTCCACTTT | CASSETGGYSPLHF
TRBD1 | . | TRBJ1-2 | TRBV30 | 12 | TGTGCCTCTCCGACAGGGGGTCGGGGCTACACCTTC | CASPTGGRGYTF
. | many | TRBJ1-5 | TRBV18 | 14 | TGTGCCAGCTCACCTGGGCTTTTGAGCCAGCCCCAGCATTTT | CASSPGLLSQPQHF
. | . | TRBJ2-5 | TRBV6-1 | 13 | TGTGCCAGCACCCGTCGGGGGCGAGAGACCCCGTACTTC | CASTRRGRETPYF
TRBD2 | many | TRBJ2-1 | TRBV19 | 14 | TGTGCCAGTAGTATTAGGGGCGGGGGTAATGAGCAGTTCTTC | CASSIRGGGNEQFF
. | . | TRBJ1-1 | TRBV20-1 | 13 | TGTAGTGCAATCACCGGGGGCCGCACTGAAGCTTTCTTT | CSAITGGRTEAFF
. | . | TRBJ2-2 | TRBV20-1 | 13 | TGCAGTGCGGGAGGAGACAACACCGGGGAGCTGTTTTTT | CSAGGDNTGELFF
. | many | TRBJ1-4 | TRBV19 | 14 | TGTGCCAGTAGTACCGGGGCGACTAATGAAAAACTGTTTTTT | CASSTGATNEKLFF